These T cell receptor beta chains were read from a single sample in a study of cytomegalovirus exposure and HLA in healthy donors. Clones were read by immunoSEQ multiplex PCR, and TCRdb kept only the in-frame ones, dropping some. The table lists some 130,000 clones, roughly 10% of them singletons. Sequencing used PBMCs. All receptors come from a middle-aged man in good health and CMV-seronegative. The CDR3 runs from the conserved cysteine through the conserved F or W. The D gene is left open where the match is weak.

v_gene: TRBV12-2; j_gene: TRBJ2-3; d_gene: -; CDR3aa: CASRLGGSGGPRSADTQYF
v_gene: TRBV29-1; j_gene: TRBJ2-1; d_gene: TRBD2; CDR3aa: CSVLTSGTYNEQFF
v_gene: TRBV25-1; j_gene: TRBJ2-6; d_gene: -; CDR3aa: CASSDPHRIGLNVLTF
v_gene: TRBV6-6; j_gene: TRBJ1-5; d_gene: -; CDR3aa: CASRLDSNQPQHF
v_gene: TRBV6-5; j_gene: TRBJ1-4; d_gene: -; CDR3aa: CASSYGGTEKLFF
v_gene: TRBV7-3; j_gene: TRBJ1-1; d_gene: TRBD1; CDR3aa: CASSPGTGGATEAFF
v_gene: TRBV4-2; j_gene: TRBJ1-5; d_gene: -; CDR3aa: CASSQEPGSNQPQHF
v_gene: TRBV6-6; j_gene: TRBJ2-2; d_gene: -; CDR3aa: CASEGGGAGGELFF
v_gene: TRBV30; j_gene: TRBJ1-1; d_gene: -; CDR3aa: CAWTGDPTEAFF
v_gene: TRBV19; j_gene: TRBJ1-2; d_gene: TRBD1; CDR3aa: CASSIRDRGGYTF
v_gene: TRBV6-1; j_gene: TRBJ2-3; d_gene: -; CDR3aa: CASILGGADTQYF
v_gene: TRBV2; j_gene: TRBJ2-1; d_gene: TRBD1; CDR3aa: CAGQGNEQFF
v_gene: TRBV6-1; j_gene: TRBJ1-1; d_gene: TRBD1; CDR3aa: CASSAHRGTEAFF
v_gene: TRBV28; j_gene: TRBJ2-3; d_gene: -; CDR3aa: CASIHRPRTNTDTQYF
v_gene: TRBV13; j_gene: TRBJ2-1; d_gene: TRBD2; CDR3aa: CASSLGGTSGIHEQFF
v_gene: TRBV7-6; j_gene: TRBJ1-2; d_gene: TRBD1; CDR3aa: CASSSQGTGYTF
v_gene: TRBV29-1; j_gene: TRBJ2-6; d_gene: TRBD2; CDR3aa: CSAVRREGAGANVLTF
v_gene: TRBV19; j_gene: TRBJ2-7; d_gene: -; CDR3aa: CASSPRRDEQYF
v_gene: TRBV10-1; j_gene: TRBJ2-1; d_gene: -; CDR3aa: CASSELPAAPTYNEQFF
v_gene: TRBV28; j_gene: TRBJ1-5; d_gene: TRBD1; CDR3aa: CASSLSGQVSNQPQHF
v_gene: TRBV15; j_gene: TRBJ1-1; d_gene: TRBD1; CDR3aa: CATSRPQGTEAFF
v_gene: TRBV7-8; j_gene: TRBJ2-7; d_gene: TRBD2; CDR3aa: CASSLDGTGGRLEQYF
v_gene: TRBV7-9; j_gene: TRBJ2-3; d_gene: TRBD1; CDR3aa: CASTRGQGSDTQYF
v_gene: TRBV5-8; j_gene: TRBJ2-7; d_gene: -; CDR3aa: CASSLEGGARYEQYF
v_gene: TRBV27; j_gene: TRBJ1-1; d_gene: -; CDR3aa: CASSLLLGLREEAFF
v_gene: TRBV18; j_gene: TRBJ1-4; d_gene: -; CDR3aa: CASSQGTNEKLFF
v_gene: TRBV7-9; j_gene: TRBJ2-1; d_gene: -; CDR3aa: CASSGNSMSSYNEQFF
v_gene: TRBV19; j_gene: TRBJ2-7; d_gene: TRBD2; CDR3aa: CASSISSERGYEQYF
v_gene: TRBV27; j_gene: TRBJ1-6; d_gene: TRBD1; CDR3aa: CASSFGSGQGVSSPLHF
v_gene: TRBV10-3; j_gene: TRBJ1-1; d_gene: -; CDR3aa: CAISKGAGNTEAFF
v_gene: TRBV9; j_gene: TRBJ2-5; d_gene: TRBD2; CDR3aa: CASSSDFPGLAGKETQYF
v_gene: TRBV18; j_gene: TRBJ2-3; d_gene: TRBD2; CDR3aa: CASSPRTSGSTDTQYF
v_gene: TRBV2; j_gene: TRBJ1-5; d_gene: TRBD1; CDR3aa: CASKIRQGSSNQPQHF
v_gene: TRBV6-1; j_gene: TRBJ1-5; d_gene: -; CDR3aa: CASSHTGGNQPQHF
v_gene: TRBV4-1; j_gene: TRBJ2-5; d_gene: -; CDR3aa: CASSQDRTGGQEAQYF
v_gene: TRBV11-2; j_gene: TRBJ2-3; d_gene: TRBD1; CDR3aa: CASSVDRVGTDTQYF
v_gene: TRBV30; j_gene: TRBJ1-6; d_gene: -; CDR3aa: CAWSRQEDSPLHF